This T cell receptor (beta chain) was observed in a study of OX40 agonist ivuxolimab in advanced cancers. The protocol was immunoSEQ multiplex PCR, while the TCRdb copy is restricted to in-frame clones and leaves out a portion. The table has about 50,000 clones, about 86% seen once. Looked up from germline, CDR1 is ENHRY and CDR2 is SYGVKD. The CDR3 runs to 13 residues. V was pared by 6 bases and J by 6 bases, with 11 bases between. A word on this clone: The antigen is undetermined.

Whole-study results and caveats: The 0.1-3.0 mg/kg partial responders had among the lowest clonal expansion.

This specimen consisted of CD4+ or CD8+ T cells sorted from blood, obtained in a trial of the OX40 agonist ivuxolimab. The V and J genes are TRBV10-3 and TRBJ2-2; D gene uncertain. This receptor was obtained from an adult with an advanced solid tumor such as melanoma, head and neck, liver or kidney cancer. The CDR3 DNA sequence: TGTGCCATCAGGAGATCGAGTCCCGGGGAGCTGTTTTTT. Amino acids: CAIRRSSPGELFF.